This T cell receptor (beta chain) is from a study of cytomegalovirus exposure and HLA in healthy donors. This CDR3 is 15 amino acids long. From germline, CDR1 is ENHRY and CDR2 SYGVKD. V was clipped by 0 bases and J by 4 bases, with 9 bases between them. As to this clone: Its cognate antigen is unknown.

The study ran its PCR with 60 Vbeta and 13 Jbeta primers. Generated by immunoSEQ multiplex PCR, the TCRdb table keeps only in-frame clones and is missing some. Here the sample spans about 180,000 clones, over 75% being singletons. The study, taken as a whole, reports: Equally common other TCR beta chains were less clonally expanded than HLA-associated ones, a later analysis found.

The source is a man in his forties or fifties in good health and CMV-seropositive. Sample: PBMCs. The genes are TRBV10-3 and TRBJ1-4; the D gene is possibly TRBD1 (5 bases). Here the CDR3 DNA reads TGTGCCATCAGTGAGTCGACAGCAAATAATGAAAAACTGTTTTTT. Protein: CAISESTANNEKLFF.